The sample holds a few counts of the clone carrying this T cell receptor (beta chain). Antigen: not known. The record originates from a study of pediatric ulcerative colitis. Findings of the study overall: In rectum, acute severe colitis had expanded clones and less diversity. All ulcerative colitis patients, but no controls, carried two rectal clonotypes. Two patients had blood samples with substantially reduced template counts.

Libraries were prepared by immunoSEQ multiplex PCR; TCRdb keeps only in-frame clonotypes and omits some of them. The sample holds more than 50,000 clones; 85% to 90% are singletons and the top ten take about 1.5%. Trimming took off 5 bases at V and 0 bases at J, with 5 bases between the two ends. This CDR3 has 13 amino acids. The germline V gene has CDR1 SGHAT and CDR2 FQNNGV. At colonoscopy, a blood sample was also collected. The chain uses TRBV11-2 and TRBJ1-5; D unclear. The specimen was blood. The sequence came from a boy younger than 18 who was a control in a study of pediatric ulcerative colitis. This chain's CDR3 is CASSPGSNQPQHF. The CDR3 DNA reads TGTGCCAGCAGCCCGGGTAGCAATCAGCCCCAGCATTTT. Together with reference TRBV11-2 and TRBJ1-5, the CDR3 gives the full variable domain: EAGVAQSPRYKIIEKRQSVAFWCNPISGHATLYWYQQILGQGPKLLIQFQNNGVVDDSQLPKDRFSAERLKGVDSTLKIQPAKLEDSAVYLCASSPGSNQPQHFGDGTRLSIL.